These T cell receptor beta chains were read from a single sample in a study of T cells in Graves' hyperthyroidism and ophthalmopathy. One entry per CDR3 protein, called by TCRdb with MiXCR from the multiplex PCR reads. The sample holds over 300,000 distinct CDR3 sequences, roughly 14% seen once. Sequencing input: blood. The receptors were gathered from a woman aged 55-75 years with Graves' hyperthyroidism. Each CDR3 is given with its conserved first and last residue. D genes are given only for firm matches. Clone size is given for some rows only: seen once, a few or many times, or a class if the clone is expanded.

v_call: TRBV7-9
j_call: TRBJ2-5
d_call: .
clone_size: .
cdr3_nt: TGTGCCAGCAGTGGGAGCAGGGATACGGAGACCCAGTACTTC
cdr3_aa: CASSGSRDTETQYF

v_call: TRBV5-1
j_call: TRBJ2-5
d_call: TRBD2
clone_size: few
cdr3_nt: TGCGCCAGCAGCGCCGGGACTAGCACCCAGACCCAGTACTTC
cdr3_aa: CASSAGTSTQTQYF

v_call: TRBV11-2
j_call: TRBJ2-5
d_call: .
clone_size: many
cdr3_nt: TGTGCCAGCACCCTCCGAGAGACCCAGTACTTC
cdr3_aa: CASTLRETQYF

v_call: TRBV30
j_call: TRBJ2-1
d_call: .
clone_size: many
cdr3_nt: TGTGCCTGGAGGGACCCCTTGAGTAGCGGCCACTACAATGAGCAGTTCTTC
cdr3_aa: CAWRDPLSSGHYNEQFF

v_call: TRBV7-9
j_call: TRBJ2-5
d_call: .
clone_size: many
cdr3_nt: TGTGCCAGCAGCGACCGGGACCGATGGGAGACCCAGTACTTC
cdr3_aa: CASSDRDRWETQYF

v_call: TRBV28
j_call: TRBJ2-7
d_call: TRBD2
clone_size: many
cdr3_nt: TGTGCCAGCAGCCTCGTGGGGCGGGAGATGAGAGAGCAGTACTTC
cdr3_aa: CASSLVGREMREQYF

v_call: TRBV19
j_call: TRBJ1-5
d_call: .
clone_size: .
cdr3_nt: TGTGCCAGTAGTATAGCCACGGGAATACCTTTACACAATCAGCCCCAGCATTTT
cdr3_aa: CASSIATGIPLHNQPQHF

v_call: TRBV15
j_call: TRBJ1-5
d_call: TRBD1
clone_size: many
cdr3_nt: TGTGCCACCAGCAGGGGACAGGCGGATCAGCCCCAGCATTTT
cdr3_aa: CATSRGQADQPQHF

v_call: TRBV6-6
j_call: TRBJ1-2
d_call: .
clone_size: many
cdr3_nt: TGTGCCAGCAGTTACACCACCGCAGGGGAGAGTGGCTACACCTTC
cdr3_aa: CASSYTTAGESGYTF

v_call: TRBV3-1
j_call: TRBJ2-3
d_call: TRBD2
clone_size: many
cdr3_nt: TGTGCCAGCAGCCAAGATAGCGGGAGTAGTTCAGATACGCAGTATTTT
cdr3_aa: CASSQDSGSSSDTQYF

v_call: TRBV7-2
j_call: TRBJ1-2
d_call: .
clone_size: many
cdr3_nt: TGTGCCAGCAGCCCGTCCAGCGGGACATTCGGTGGCTACACCTTC
cdr3_aa: CASSPSSGTFGGYTF

v_call: TRBV20-1
j_call: TRBJ2-1
d_call: .
clone_size: few
cdr3_nt: TGCAGTGCTAGAGAGAGTAGCAGGAGGGCATTCAATGAGCAGTTCTTC
cdr3_aa: CSARESSRRAFNEQFF

v_call: TRBV28
j_call: TRBJ2-5
d_call: .
clone_size: many
cdr3_nt: TGTGCCAGCAGTTTCCCCTCGCGGACCCAGTACTTC
cdr3_aa: CASSFPSRTQYF

v_call: TRBV5-8
j_call: TRBJ2-5
d_call: TRBD2
clone_size: many
cdr3_nt: TGTGCCAGCAGCCTTTCGAGGAGCGGGAGACCGGGAGAGACCCAGTACTTC
cdr3_aa: CASSLSRSGRPGETQYF

v_call: TRBV24-1
j_call: TRBJ2-1
d_call: .
clone_size: .
cdr3_nt: TGTGCCACCGCGGGGCCCTTGGCTAATGAGCAGTTCTTC
cdr3_aa: CATAGPLANEQFF

v_call: TRBV6-1
j_call: TRBJ2-1
d_call: .
clone_size: many
cdr3_nt: TGTGCCAGCAAGAGGGACAATGAGCAGTTCTTC
cdr3_aa: CASKRDNEQFF

v_call: TRBV10-1
j_call: TRBJ2-7
d_call: TRBD1
clone_size: once
cdr3_nt: TGCGCCAGTAATCACACGGGACAGGGGACTTACGAGCAGTACTTC
cdr3_aa: CASNHTGQGTYEQYF

v_call: TRBV10-2
j_call: TRBJ2-2
d_call: .
clone_size: many
cdr3_nt: TGCGCCAGCAGCTGGGGCCGCACCGGGGAGCTGTTTTTT
cdr3_aa: CASSWGRTGELFF

v_call: TRBV10-3
j_call: TRBJ2-1
d_call: TRBD2
clone_size: .
cdr3_nt: TGTGCCATAGGGAGCGGGAGTGAGTCCTACAATGAGCAGTTCTTC
cdr3_aa: CAIGSGSESYNEQFF

v_call: TRBV20-1
j_call: TRBJ1-2
d_call: TRBD1
clone_size: few
cdr3_nt: TGCAGTGCTAGAGAGGCAGGGGGCAGCTATGGCTACACCTTC
cdr3_aa: CSAREAGGSYGYTF

v_call: TRBV5-4
j_call: TRBJ2-1
d_call: .
clone_size: few
cdr3_nt: TGTGCCAGCAGCTCGAGGGGGGGGTCCTACAATGAGCGGTTCTTC
cdr3_aa: CASSSRGGSYNERFF

v_call: TRBV9
j_call: TRBJ2-1
d_call: .
clone_size: few
cdr3_nt: TGTGCCAGCAGCGTAGTAGGCGACTCCTACAATGAGCAGTTCTTC
cdr3_aa: CASSVVGDSYNEQFF

v_call: TRBV11-2
j_call: TRBJ2-1
d_call: .
clone_size: many
cdr3_nt: TGTGCCAGCAGCTTAGACGGGGACCACCTTGGGAATGAGCAGTTCTTC
cdr3_aa: CASSLDGDHLGNEQFF